This is a list of T cell receptor beta chains from one sample in a study of T-cell reconstitution after alpha-beta-depleted transplantation in children. TCRdb re-derived calls from the PCR reads in MiXCR, one entry per CDR3 protein. Of just over 950,000 distinct CDR3 sequences in the sample, roughly 29% were seen once. The input for sequencing was PBMCs, mostly from graft donor cells, taken 360 days after TCRalphabeta/CD19-depleted stem cell transplant. The receptor set was obtained from a boy under two years old who had a stem cell transplant for SCID, so the T cells may come from the graft donor. CDR3s include the opening cysteine and the closing phenylalanine or tryptophan. The D gene is left open where the match is weak. Size is omitted from some rows. Given values are once, few, many or a class for expanded clones.

few	-	TRBV7-8	TRBJ2-7	CASSWGTPGSYEQYF	TGTGCCAGCAGCTGGGGGACCCCGGGCTCCTACGAGCAGTACTTC
many	-	TRBV7-9	TRBJ2-7	CASSPLNKGSSYEQYF	TGTGCCAGCAGCCCCCTTAACAAGGGCTCCTCCTACGAGCAGTACTTC
-	-	TRBV10-3	TRBJ2-1	CAISADFYNEQFF	TGTGCCATCAGTGCGGACTTTTACAATGAGCAGTTCTTC
-	-	TRBV6-1	TRBJ1-5	CASSQFRAHSNQPQHF	TGTGCCAGCAGCCAGTTCAGAGCCCATAGCAATCAGCCCCAGCATTTT
-	TRBD1	TRBV20-1	TRBJ2-5	CSAPDRVETQYF	TGCAGTGCCCCGGACAGGGTAGAGACCCAGTACTTC
-	-	TRBV28	TRBJ1-1	CASSLFQEVGGEAFF	TGTGCCAGCAGCCTATTCCAGGAGGTAGGGGGGGAGGCTTTCTTT
-	-	TRBV7-2	TRBJ1-3	CASSFEILAGNTIYF	TGTGCCAGCAGCTTCGAGATCCTAGCTGGAAACACCATATATTTT
few	-	TRBV28	TRBJ2-2	CASSRWRDLNTGELFF	TGTGCCAGCAGTAGGTGGCGGGACTTGAACACCGGGGAGCTGTTTTTT
-	-	TRBV15	TRBJ1-5	CATSDPAGVGNQPQHF	TGTGCCACCTCAGACCCGGCGGGGGTTGGCAATCAGCCCCAGCATTTT
-	-	TRBV20-1	TRBJ1-1	CSAPLGARPEAFF	TGCAGTGCTCCGCTGGGCGCCCGGCCCGAAGCTTTCTTT
few	TRBD1	TRBV12-3/TRBV12-4	TRBJ1-4	CASSFGTGGEKLFF	TGTGCCAGCAGTTTCGGGACAGGGGGTGAAAAACTGTTTTTT
-	-	TRBV11-2	TRBJ2-3	CASSPSRWSTDTQYF	TGTGCCAGCAGCCCCTCCCGATGGAGCACAGATACGCAGTATTTT
few	-	TRBV7-8	TRBJ2-3	CASTRETGPLDTQYF	TGTGCCAGCACCCGAGAGACAGGACCTTTGGATACGCAGTATTTT
-	TRBD2	TRBV28	TRBJ2-1	CASSLLPGLARNEQFF	TGTGCCAGCAGTTTATTACCGGGACTAGCGAGGAATGAGCAGTTCTTC
few	-	TRBV12-3/TRBV12-4	TRBJ2-3	CATSFLVSTDTQYF	TGTGCCACCAGTTTCTTAGTAAGCACAGATACGCAGTATTTT
-	TRBD1	TRBV10-3	TRBJ2-3	CAVGQGATDTQYF	TGTGCCGTGGGACAGGGGGCTACAGATACGCAGTATTTT
few	-	TRBV5-5	TRBJ1-5	CASSLERAGPQHF	TGTGCCAGCAGCTTGGAACGGGCGGGGCCCCAGCATTTT
few	TRBD2	TRBV2	TRBJ2-5	CASSGLAGGRFQETQYF	TGTGCCAGCAGTGGGCTAGCGGGGGGCCGATTCCAAGAGACCCAGTACTTC
many	-	TRBV20-1	TRBJ2-7	CSASGFGGPFSSYEQYF	TGCAGTGCAAGCGGTTTCGGGGGGCCTTTTTCCTCCTACGAGCAGTACTTC
-	-	TRBV7-9	TRBJ2-3	CASSLAHGTLTDTQYF	TGTGCCAGCAGCTTAGCACACGGGACTCTCACAGATACGCAGTATTTT
few	TRBD1	TRBV5-1	TRBJ2-2	CASSATSQGDRELFF	TGCGCCAGCAGCGCAACGTCTCAGGGGGATCGGGAGCTGTTTTTT
few	-	TRBV20-1	TRBJ1-1	CRVAADHLMNTEAFF	TGCAGAGTCGCGGCAGATCACCTCATGAACACTGAAGCTTTCTTT
-	-	TRBV20-1	TRBJ2-3	CSAPLWSSTDTQYF	TGCAGTGCCCCTCTTTGGTCTAGCACAGATACGCAGTATTTT
few	TRBD1	TRBV5-1	TRBJ1-5	CASSSSTGQQPQHF	TGCGCCAGCAGCTCCTCGACAGGGCAACAGCCCCAGCATTTT
few	-	TRBV7-9	TRBJ2-1	CASSLETSVTYNEQFF	TGTGCCAGCAGCTTGGAGACGTCCGTCACCTACAATGAGCAGTTCTTC
few	-	TRBV29-1	TRBJ2-5	CSVGPGAPAEETQYF	TGCAGCGTTGGCCCCGGGGCCCCCGCAGAAGAGACCCAGTACTTC
-	-	TRBV5-1	TRBJ1-1	CASSLGILGGVNTEAFF	TGCGCCAGCAGCCTCGGCATACTCGGGGGGGTGAACACTGAAGCTTTCTTT
once	-	TRBV20-1	TRBJ1-2	CSGTSANYGYTF	TGCAGCGGCACATCAGCTAACTATGGCTACACCTTC
-	-	TRBV6-2/TRBV6-3	TRBJ2-7	CASSYVGPYEQYF	TGTGCCAGCAGTTACGTCGGCCCCTACGAGCAGTACTTC
few	-	TRBV27	TRBJ2-7	CASSSTSGAYEQYF	TGTGCCAGCAGTTCCACGTCGGGCGCCTACGAGCAGTACTTC
-	-	TRBV5-1	TRBJ2-7	CASSPGHLGLPPNEQYF	TGCGCCAGCAGCCCTGGGCACTTAGGACTCCCTCCGAACGAGCAGTACTTC
few	TRBD1	TRBV9	TRBJ1-2	CASSETGSGYTF	TGTGCCAGCAGCGAGACAGGGAGCGGCTACACCTTC
-	TRBD2	TRBV12-3/TRBV12-4	TRBJ2-2	CASSLIVAGNGELFF	TGTGCCAGCAGTTTAATAGTAGCGGGTAACGGGGAGCTGTTTTTT
many	-	TRBV15	TRBJ2-5	CATSRNQETQYF	TGTGCCACCAGCCGGAACCAAGAGACCCAGTACTTC
-	-	TRBV7-2	TRBJ2-7	CASSLGGAGISYEQYF	TGTGCCAGCAGCTTAGGAGGGGCGGGGATTTCGTACGAGCAGTACTTC
-	-	TRBV7-8	TRBJ2-2	CASSLEHNTGELFF	TGTGCCAGCAGCTTAGAGCACAACACCGGGGAGCTGTTTTTT
-	TRBD2	TRBV12-3/TRBV12-4	TRBJ2-3	CASSSQLAGGPDTQYF	TGTGCCAGCAGTTCACAACTAGCGGGGGGGCCAGATACGCAGTATTTT
-	-	TRBV4-2	TRBJ2-7	CASSQGTVHEQYF	TGTGCCAGCAGCCAAGGCACCGTCCACGAGCAGTACTTC